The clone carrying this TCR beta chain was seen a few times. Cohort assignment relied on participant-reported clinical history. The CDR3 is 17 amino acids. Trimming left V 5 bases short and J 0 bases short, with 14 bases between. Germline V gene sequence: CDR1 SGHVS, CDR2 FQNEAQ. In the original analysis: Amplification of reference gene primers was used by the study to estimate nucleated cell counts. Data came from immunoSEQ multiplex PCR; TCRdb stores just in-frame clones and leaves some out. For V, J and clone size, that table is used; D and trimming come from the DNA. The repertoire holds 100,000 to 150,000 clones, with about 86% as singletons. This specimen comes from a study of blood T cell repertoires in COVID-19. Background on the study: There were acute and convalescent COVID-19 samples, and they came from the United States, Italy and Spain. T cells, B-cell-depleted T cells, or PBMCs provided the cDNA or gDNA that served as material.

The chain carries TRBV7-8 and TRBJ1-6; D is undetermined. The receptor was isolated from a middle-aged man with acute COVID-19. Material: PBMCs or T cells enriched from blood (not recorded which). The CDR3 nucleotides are TGTGCCAGCAGCCCGAGGGTAGGGAGCTCCTATAATTCACCCCTCCACTTT. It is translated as CASSPRVGSSYNSPLHF.